This T cell receptor beta chain was identified during a study of blood T cell repertoires in COVID-19. For the study at large: COVID-19 samples, acute and convalescent, were from the United States, Italy and Spain. Nucleic acid was either cDNA or gDNA, and it came from T cells, B-cell-depleted T cells, or PBMCs.

V gave up 2 bases and J gave up 2 bases; unmatched junction bases: 3. Germline CDR1 and CDR2: SGHAT and FQNNGV. The CDR3 is made up of 15 amino acids. Original data processing: Cell counts per sample came from amplifying reference gene primers. TCRdb's copy holds only in-frame clones and misses some; the assay was immunoSEQ multiplex PCR. V and J calls and clone size are those listed in that table; D and trimming were worked out from the DNA. The sample holds just under 150,000 clones; approximately 90% are singletons and the top ten take under 9%. This clone was detected a few times. Other DNA variants within this sample encode the same CDR3.

V and J are TRBV11-2 and TRBJ2-1, with 7 bases that match TRBD1. The receptor was isolated from a woman aged 45-59 years with active or convalescent COVID-19. Sequenced material: peripheral blood. The CDR3 region is CASSLSGQTYNEQFF. CDR3 in DNA: TGTGCCAGCAGCTTATCGGGACAGACCTACAATGAGCAGTTCTTC.